The rows below give T cell receptor beta chains drawn from one sample of a study of yellow fever vaccine responses in identical twins. TCRdb itself ran the RT-PCR reads through MiXCR, one entry per CDR3 protein. The table shows 20,000 or so distinct CDR3 sequences, with about 65% occurring only once. Specimen: T cells from blood (PBMCs), unsorted or a sorted subset (not recorded which), collected before or after yellow fever vaccination (not recorded which). These receptors all come from a woman between 18 and 29 years old who received the yellow fever vaccine. The CDR3 runs from the conserved cysteine through the conserved F or W. D genes are given only for firm matches. Some rows have no size entry. The others give once, few or many, or a class for an expanded clone.

>few|.|TRBV10-3|TRBJ1-2
TGTGCCACTTGGTTGGGTCTCTATGGCTACACCTTC
CATWLGLYGYTF
>.|.|TRBV5-4|TRBJ2-2
TGTGCCAGCAGCTTGGGTCTAGCCACCAACACCGGGGAGCTGTTTTTT
CASSLGLATNTGELFF
>.|TRBD2|TRBV13|TRBJ2-1
TGTGCCAGCAGCTTAGGCCTAGCGGGCAACAATGAGCAGTTCTTC
CASSLGLAGNNEQFF
>.|.|TRBV20-1|TRBJ1-2
TGCAGTGCTAGGGGCCCCGCGACAGTCTACTCCTATGGCTACACCTTC
CSARGPATVYSYGYTF
>few|.|TRBV3-1|TRBJ2-1
TGTGCCAGCAGCCCAGCGCCAACCTCCTACAATGAGCAGTTCTTC
CASSPAPTSYNEQFF
>few|.|TRBV29-1|TRBJ1-2
TGCAGCGTTGAAGACAGGGCCACTAACTATGGCTACACCTTC
CSVEDRATNYGYTF
>.|TRBD1|TRBV7-6|TRBJ2-1
TGTGCCAGTACTGCTGACCCGGGACAGCTGGGTGAGCAGTTCTTC
CASTADPGQLGEQFF
>.|.|TRBV18|TRBJ2-1
TGTGCCAGCTCACCACGTGTCCTCCAGAATGAGCAGTTCTTC
CASSPRVLQNEQFF
>.|TRBD1|TRBV7-9|TRBJ2-7
TGTGCCAGCAGCCCTAAGGGGGCGACTCACGAGCAGTACTTC
CASSPKGATHEQYF
>few|TRBD2|TRBV7-3|TRBJ2-2
TGTGCCAGCAGCCACACTAGCGGTAACACCGGGGAGCTGTTTTTT
CASSHTSGNTGELFF
>.|TRBD1|TRBV10-1|TRBJ1-1
TGCGCCAGCAGCCGAACAGGGGGAACTGAAGCTTTCTTT
CASSRTGGTEAFF
>.|.|TRBV29-1|TRBJ1-1
TGCAGCGTTGTACAGAACACTGAAGCTTTCTTT
CSVVQNTEAFF
>.|.|TRBV10-1|TRBJ1-2
TGCGCCAGCAGTGAGTCCGGGTCCCGTGGCTACACCTTC
CASSESGSRGYTF
>.|.|TRBV10-1|TRBJ2-2
TGCGCCAGCAGACAGCTACAGGGTTCCGGGGAGCTGTTTTTT
CASRQLQGSGELFF
>.|.|TRBV20-1|TRBJ2-2
TGCAGTGCTAGTTCCGTGAACACCGGGGAGCTGTTTTTT
CSASSVNTGELFF
>.|TRBD1|TRBV11-1|TRBJ2-1
TGTGCCAGCAGCAATGACAGGGTCCCCCAGTTCTTC
CASSNDRVPQFF
>.|.|TRBV18|TRBJ2-1
TGTGCCAGCTCACCGACAGACTACAATGAGCAGTTCTTC
CASSPTDYNEQFF
>.|.|TRBV5-5|TRBJ1-4
TGTGCCAGCAGTCCAGGGTCTCCCCTGGAAAAACTGTTTTTT
CASSPGSPLEKLFF
>.|.|TRBV20-1|TRBJ2-1
TGCAGTGCTACACCAGGCGGCGGAGCACCGTACAATGAGCAGTTCTTC
CSATPGGGAPYNEQFF
>.|.|TRBV5-6|TRBJ2-5
TGTGCCAGCAGCCGGGAGTGGGGAAGAGAGACCCAGTACTTC
CASSREWGRETQYF
>few|.|TRBV2|TRBJ1-2
TGTGCCAGCAGGAAGGACAGCTCCGTTTGGGGCTACACCTTC
CASRKDSSVWGYTF
>.|TRBD2|TRBV11-3|TRBJ2-1
TGTGCCAGCAGCTTCACCACTAGCGGGAGAAGACAGTTCTTC
CASSFTTSGRRQFF
>few|.|TRBV15|TRBJ1-1
TGTGCCACCAGCAATCAACAGATCGGCACTGAAGCTTTCTTT
CATSNQQIGTEAFF
>.|TRBD2|TRBV18|TRBJ2-3
TGTGCCAGCTCACCACCGGTAGCGGGGACCACAGATACGCAGTATTTT
CASSPPVAGTTDTQYF
>.|.|TRBV20-1|TRBJ1-1
TGCAGTGCTAGAATCGCCTATTGGGACACTGAAGCTTTCTTT
CSARIAYWDTEAFF
>few|TRBD2|TRBV6-5|TRBJ2-7
TGTGCCAGCAGTTACCTAGCGGGAGGATCCTCCTACGAGCAGTACTTC
CASSYLAGGSSYEQYF
>.|.|TRBV7-6|TRBJ2-5
TGTGCCAGCAGCTTGCTAGCTTCCGAGACCCAGTACTTC
CASSLLASETQYF